This TCR beta chain emerged from a study of shared clonotypes between healthy human individuals. Study findings and constraints: Collection of samples was limited to blood; tissue repertoires likely differ. Larger estimated richness was generally seen in naive subsets than in memory subsets.

V lost 6 bases and J 0 bases, leaving 2 bases between the germline ends. The germline V gene encodes CDR1 MNHNY and CDR2 SVGAGI (reference sequence). The length of the CDR3 is 12 residues. Concerning this clone: The antigen remains unidentified.

Clones were sequenced by immunoSEQ multiplex PCR, and TCRdb holds only the in-frame ones, with some missing. The table has 850,000 to 1,200,000 clones, 75% seen once. A split of CD4+ cells into CD45RA+ naive and CD45RA-negative memory subsets was performed. The sample taken for sequencing was memory CD4+ T cells sorted from blood. Stated subset: CD45RA-negative fraction. The chain couples TRBV6-6 to TRBJ1-4; D is unclear. This TCR was sampled from a young man in good health. The chain's CDR3 is CASRSTNEKLFF. The CDR3 region has the DNA TGTGCCAGCAGATCAACTAATGAAAAACTGTTTTTT.